This TCR beta chain appears in the sequencing data of a study of PD-1 blockade in classical Hodgkin lymphoma. A remark on this clone: Its antigen remains unknown.

CDR1 and CDR2 from the germline V gene are MNHEY and SMNVEV (reference sequence). The CDR3 contains 15 residues. V was trimmed by 0 bases and J by 2 bases, leaving 11 bases between them. Only in-frame clones appear in the TCRdb table, and some are missing; sequencing was by immunoSEQ multiplex PCR. This table holds about 90,000 clones, 90% found once. Study-wide results and limits: Before treatment, TCR diversity in newly diagnosed patients was reportedly lower than in healthy donors.

Time point denoted: cycle 4 day 1 (C4D1), after 5 to 7 weeks of nivolumab. Autologous stem cell transplantation was followed by relapse in every patient, and brentuximab vedotin exposure varied. This chain connects TRBV27 to TRBJ2-7; a possible D gene is TRBD1 (5 bases). This receptor was obtained from a human donor with classical Hodgkin lymphoma. The sequencing here drew on peripheral blood mononuclear cells (PBMCs), taken before the fourth cycle of nivolumab. CDR3 coding DNA: TGTGCCAGCAGTTTATCGGCAGGGCTTACCTACGAGCAGTACTTC. Encoded protein: CASSLSAGLTYEQYF.